The TCR beta chain under discussion was sequenced for a study of response to subunit inactivated influenza vaccine. Overall study results and limits: Authors proposed each seasonal influenza vaccination draws in few new T cells.

V was pared by 6 bases and J by 4 bases, with 19 bases between. The germline gives CDR1 SNHLY, CDR2 FYNNEI. This CDR3 has 16 amino acids. In the case of this clonotype: The antigen is unknown.

MiXCR, applied by TCRdb to the RT-PCR reads, yields one record per CDR3 protein. The repertoire holds about 500,000 distinct CDR3 sequences, with approximately 15% as singletons. The origin of this receptor is a man between 50 and 75 years old who received an inactivated influenza vaccine. The chain links TRBV2 to TRBJ1-3, with D unclear. Sequencing used CD4+ T cells sorted from PBMCs, obtained around 25 months after vaccination. CDR3 sequence (DNA): TGTGCCAGCAGCGGCGTTCGGAGGCATATAGGAAACACCATATATTTT. Encoded protein: CASSGVRRHIGNTIYF.